The 22 T cell receptor beta chains reported below all come from one sample, sequenced in a study of blood T cell repertoires in COVID-19. Produced via immunoSEQ multiplex PCR; TCRdb's table is partial and in-frame only. Among roughly 200,000 clones, over 60% were seen once, and the ten largest hold 4.5% to 7%. Sequencing was performed on peripheral blood. The receptors come from a woman between 70 and 85 years old with acute or convalescent COVID-19.

V usage is TRBV3-1 (or the pseudogene TRBV3-2) and J usage is TRBJ1-3; D unresolved. The CDR3 totals 15 residues. V was clipped by 0 bases and J by 3 bases, with 9 bases between them. Germline CDR1 is LGHDT and CDR2 is YNNKEL (reference sequence). The chain's CDR3 is CASSQEVGFGNTIYF. CDR3 nucleotide sequence: TGTGCCAGCAGCCAAGAGGTGGGCTTTGGAAACACCATATATTTT.

This clone was seen once. This chain connects TRBV7-3 to TRBJ2-1, with D maybe TRBD2 (5 bases). Germline CDR1 SGHTA, CDR2 FQGTGA. The CDR3 sequence is 14 residues long. Trimming cost V 4 bases and J 5 bases, with 12 bases left between them. The CDR3 DNA reads TGTGCCAGCAGCTCCCCTAGCAGCCACAATGAGCAGTTCTTC. Residues: CASSSPSSHNEQFF.

This clone showed up just once. One junction end disagrees with the germline gene, perhaps due to a read error. V and J are TRBV10-3 and TRBJ1-5; TRBD1 might be the D (6 bases). This CDR3 comprises 13 residues. Germline CDR1 and CDR2: ENHRY and SYGVKD. The CDR3 sequence is CATSGGQGQPQHF. The CDR3 nucleotides read TGTGCCACCAGTGGGGGGCAAGGTCAGCCCCAGCATTTT.

The chain links TRBV2 to TRBJ1-4; maybe TRBD1 (5 bases). The CDR3 is 12 residues long. The germline V and J ends were trimmed by 6 bases and 7 bases, with 9 bases remaining between them. Germline values: CDR1 SNHLY, CDR2 FYNNEI. As DNA, the CDR3 is TGTGCCAGCAGGGAGGGGTTTGAAAAACTGTTTTTT. This encodes CASREGFEKLFF.

The chain carries TRBV7-2 and TRBJ1-5; 7 nucleotides line up with TRBD1. This CDR3 has 14 amino acids. Germline V gives CDR1 SGHTA, CDR2 FQGNSA. Unmatched junction bases numbered 3, after V lost 5 bases and J lost 2 bases. DNA of the CDR3: TGTGCCAGCAGCCAGGGGGGTGGCAATCAGCCCCAGCATTTT. Its protein is CASSQGGGNQPQHF.

V and J are TRBV14 and TRBJ1-1; 8 bases are a match to TRBD1. The trim removed 0 bases at V and 6 bases at J, leaving 9 bases unmatched. Looked up from germline, CDR1 is SGHDN and CDR2 is FVKESK. The CDR3 totals 16 residues. In DNA, the CDR3 is TGTGCCAGCAGCCAAGATAGTTTTTGGACAGGGTCTGAAGCTTTCTTT. Amino acids: CASSQDSFWTGSEAFF. The full variable domain, rest sourced from reference TRBV14 and TRBJ1-1, is EAGVTQFPSHSVIEKGQTVTLRCDPISGHDNLYWYRRVMGKEIKFLLHFVKESKQDESGMPNNRFLAERTGGTYSTLKVQPAELEDSGVYFCASSQDSFWTGSEAFFGQGTRLTVV.

The chain links TRBV5-8 to TRBJ2-7; tentatively, D is TRBD2 (6 bases). The length of the CDR3 is 15 residues. V was cut by 4 bases and J by 1 base, with 15 bases left in between. The germline V gene encodes CDR1 SGHTS and CDR2 YDEGEE. The CDR3 reads CASSGRGSPSYEQYF. CDR3 nucleotide sequence: TGTGCCAGCAGCGGCCGGGGGTCACCTTCCTACGAGCAGTACTTC. Variable domain in full (rest from reference TRBV5-8 and TRBJ2-7): EAGVTQSPTHLIKTRGQQATLRCSPISGHTSVYWYQQALGLGLQFLLWYDEGEERNRGNFPPRFSGRQFPNYSSELNVNALELEDSALYLCASSGRGSPSYEQYFGPGTRLTVT.

The chain is built from TRBV27 and TRBJ2-2; D not certain. The CDR3 length is 16 residues. V gave up 0 bases and J gave up 0 bases, with 8 bases separating them. The germline gives CDR1 MNHEY, CDR2 SMNVEV (reference sequence). In DNA form, the CDR3 reads TGTGCCAGCAGTTTATCGAGGTTTACGAACACCGGGGAGCTGTTTTTT. Amino acid sequence: CASSLSRFTNTGELFF.

In DNA, the CDR3 is TGTGCCAGCTCACCTTCGGGGACAGGGTCCAATGAGCAGTTCTTC. This sequence encodes CASSPSGTGSNEQFF. The chain links TRBV18 to TRBJ2-1, with TRBD1 identical over 9 bases. The V gene end was trimmed by 3 bases and the J gene end by 6 bases; junction bases not matched to a gene: 6. The length of the CDR3 is 15 residues. The germline CDR1 and CDR2 sequences are KGHSH and LQKENI.

This CDR3 reads CASNLGGSYNEQFF. As DNA, the CDR3 is TGTGCCAGCAACCTCGGGGGGTCCTACAATGAGCAGTTCTTC. The chain uses TRBV9 and TRBJ2-1; 7 positions agree with TRBD2. The germline V gene encodes CDR1 SGDLS and CDR2 YYNGEE. This CDR3 is built from 14 residues. V was pared by 6 bases and J by 1 base, with 4 bases of the junction left unmatched.

This clone came up a few times. The gene calls are TRBV27 and TRBJ1-6, with TRBD1 matching 10 bases. CDR1 and CDR2 from the germline V gene are MNHEY and SMNVEV (reference sequence). V lost 5 bases to trimming and J lost 7 bases; unmatched junction nucleotides: 5. This CDR3 has 15 amino acids. This CDR3 reads CASSEGQGRNSPLHF. The CDR3 DNA sequence: TGTGCCAGCAGTGAGGGACAGGGGAGAAATTCACCCCTCCACTTT.

The chain employs TRBV19 and TRBJ2-7, with TRBD2 identical over 7 bases. V dropped 10 bases and J dropped 3; count of bases not matched to a gene: 6. The length of the CDR3 is 12 residues. Per the germline V gene, CDR1 is LNHDA and CDR2 is SQIVND (reference sequence). The CDR3: CATRDYFYEQYF. Written as DNA, the CDR3 is TGTGCCACCCGGGACTACTTCTACGAGCAGTACTTC.

In DNA, the CDR3 is TGCGCCAGCGCGTCCACCTACGAGCAGTACTTC. Its protein product is CASASTYEQYF. This chain links TRBV5-1 with TRBJ2-7; D is unclear. The ends were cut back, 7 bases at V and 2 bases at J, with 7 bases in the middle. CDR1 is SGHRS and CDR2 is YFSETQ in the germline V gene. The length of the CDR3 is 11 residues.

V is TRBV21-1 and J is TRBJ2-1; TRBD2 is taken as the D call from the table, unchecked against the DNA. TRBV21-1 is reported as a pseudogene. The CDR3 extends over 16 amino acids. CDR3 protein: CASSKPGTSGVNEQFF. The CDR3 nucleotides are TGTGCCAGCAGCAAACCCGGGACTAGCGGGGTCAATGAGCAGTTCTTC.

This clone was counted between two and nine times. The junction differs from germline at one of its ends, possibly a read error. The chain recombines TRBV6-1 with TRBJ1-4, with D perhaps TRBD1 (6 bases). Per germline, CDR1 MNHNS and CDR2 SASEGT. The CDR3 extends over 12 amino acids. CDR3 bases: TGTGCCAGCAGGGAAGGACAGTTGAAACTGTTTTTT. It codes for CASREGQLKLFF.

The chain joins TRBV4-2 to TRBJ2-3; TRBD2 agrees at 9 bases. This CDR3 has 17 amino acids. Germline V gene lookup returns CDR1 LGHNA and CDR2 YNFKEQ. With 3 bases clipped from V and 5 bases from J, the junction kept 12 bases outside the gene matches. The CDR3 reads CASSQGQVAGVRDTQYF. In DNA, the CDR3 is TGTGCCAGCAGCCAGGGCCAGGTAGCGGGAGTTAGAGATACGCAGTATTTT.

This chain connects TRBV29-1 to TRBJ1-2; 9 bases agree with TRBD1. The germline gives CDR1 SQVTM, CDR2 ANQGSEA. The CDR3 is 14 residues long. V trimming: 6 bases; J trimming: 3 bases; junction bases outside the gene matches: 8. In DNA, the CDR3 is TGCAGCGTGCCACCAAGGACAGGGGACTATGGCTACACCTTC. Residues: CSVPPRTGDYGYTF. The full variable domain, in which reference TRBV29-1 and TRBJ1-2 provide the parts outside the CDR3, is SAVISQKPSRDICQRGTSLTIQCQVDSQVTMMFWYRQQPGQSLTLIATANQGSEATYESGFVIDKFPISRPNLTFSTLTVSNMSPEDSSIYLCSVPPRTGDYGYTFGSGTRLTVV.

The chain joins TRBV5-1 to TRBJ2-5, with no clear D. V was clipped by 4 bases and J by 4 bases, with 5 bases between them. CDR1 and CDR2 from the germline V gene are SGHRS and YFSETQ. The CDR3 runs 11 residues. The CDR3 region is CASSTGETQYF. Here the CDR3 DNA reads TGCGCCAGCAGCACCGGAGAGACCCAGTACTTC. The variable domain in full, completed from reference TRBV5-1 and TRBJ2-5, reads KAGVTQTPRYLIKTRGQQVTLSCSPISGHRSVSWYQQTPGQGLQFLFEYFSETQRNKGNFPGRFSGRQFSNSRSEMNVSTLELGDSALYLCASSTGETQYFGPGTRLLVL.

The CDR3: CASSLEDRRVSSTF. The DNA of the CDR3 is TGTGCCAGCAGCTTAGAAGACAGGAGAGTTTCAAGCACCTTC. The chain joins TRBV7-9 to TRBJ1-2; a weak D match, TRBD1 (6 bases). Germline CDR1 reads SEHNR; CDR2 reads FQNEAQ (reference sequence). This CDR3 has 14 amino acids. Trimming cost V 1 base and J 13 bases, with 19 bases left between them.

This sequence joins TRBV21-1 and TRBJ2-5; the D call of TRBD1 is as the table states it, not checked on the DNA. TRBV21-1 is assigned pseudogene status. This CDR3 has 14 residues. The CDR3, as DNA: TGTGCCAGCAGCATCCCCACAAATCAAGAGACCCAGTACTTC. It specifies CASSIPTNQETQYF.

The genes are TRBV27 and TRBJ1-1, with D hard to call. The CDR3 has 14 residues. CDR1 is MNHEY, CDR2 SMNVEV, per germline (reference sequence). V lost 3 bases to trimming and J lost 5 bases, with 13 bases between them. CDR3 residues: CASSFTGGGTEAFF. The CDR3 DNA follows: TGTGCCAGCAGTTTTACGGGAGGTGGTACTGAAGCTTTCTTT.

This chain joins TRBV29-1 and TRBJ2-7; D gene ambiguous. The germline V and J ends were trimmed by 3 bases and 4 bases, with 7 bases remaining between them. The CDR3 consists of 11 residues. In germline, CDR1 is SQVTM, CDR2 ANQGSEA. In DNA, the CDR3 is TGCAGCGTTGATACTCAATACGAGCAGTACTTC. It encodes CSVDTQYEQYF.